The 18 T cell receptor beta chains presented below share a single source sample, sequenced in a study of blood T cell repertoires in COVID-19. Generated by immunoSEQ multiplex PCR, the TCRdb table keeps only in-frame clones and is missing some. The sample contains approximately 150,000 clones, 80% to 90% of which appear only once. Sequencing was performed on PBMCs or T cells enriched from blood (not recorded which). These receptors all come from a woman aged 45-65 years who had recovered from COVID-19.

CDR3 sequence: CASSQMDRGNSPLHF. The CDR3, as DNA: TGCGCCAGCAGCCAGATGGACAGGGGGAATTCACCCCTCCACTTT. The V gene is TRBV4-3, the J gene TRBJ1-6; TRBD1 matches at 10 bases. V shed 3 bases and J 7 bases; nucleotides not matched to a gene: 3. The CDR3 runs 15 residues. The germline gives CDR1 LGHNA, CDR2 YSLEER.

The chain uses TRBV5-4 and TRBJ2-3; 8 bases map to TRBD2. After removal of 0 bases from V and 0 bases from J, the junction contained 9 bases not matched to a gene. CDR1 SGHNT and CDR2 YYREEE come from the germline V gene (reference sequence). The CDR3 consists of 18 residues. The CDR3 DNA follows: TGTGCCAGCAGCTTGGTAAGATTGGCGGGAGGAAGCACAGATACGCAGTATTTT. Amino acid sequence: CASSLVRLAGGSTDTQYF.

The CDR3 DNA reads as TGTGCCAGCAGCTATATCAACGGGCAGGGTGTAGCTTTCTTT. Protein sequence: CASSYINGQGVAFF. The gene calls are TRBV28 and TRBJ1-1, with D maybe TRBD1 (5 bases). V lost 6 bases, J lost 10 bases, and 21 bases lay in between. Germline V gene sequence: CDR1 MDHEN, CDR2 SYDVKM. The length of the CDR3 is 14 residues.

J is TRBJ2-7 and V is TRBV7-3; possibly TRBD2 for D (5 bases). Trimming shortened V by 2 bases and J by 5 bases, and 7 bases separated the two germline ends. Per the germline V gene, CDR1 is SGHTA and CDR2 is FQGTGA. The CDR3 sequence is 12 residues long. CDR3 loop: CASSLPRDEQYF. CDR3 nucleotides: TGTGCCAGCAGCTTACCGAGGGACGAGCAGTACTTC.

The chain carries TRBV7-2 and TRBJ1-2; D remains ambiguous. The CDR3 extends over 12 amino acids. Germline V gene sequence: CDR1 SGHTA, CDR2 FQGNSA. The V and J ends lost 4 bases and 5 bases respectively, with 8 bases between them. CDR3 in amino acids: CASSYTSYGYTF. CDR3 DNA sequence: TGTGCCAGCAGCTATACTTCTTATGGCTACACCTTC.

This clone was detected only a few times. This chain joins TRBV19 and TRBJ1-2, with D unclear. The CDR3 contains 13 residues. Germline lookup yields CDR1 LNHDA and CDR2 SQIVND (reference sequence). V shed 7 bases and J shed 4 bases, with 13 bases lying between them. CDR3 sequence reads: CASKREGRYGYTF. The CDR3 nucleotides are TGTGCCAGTAAGAGGGAGGGCCGCTATGGCTACACCTTC.

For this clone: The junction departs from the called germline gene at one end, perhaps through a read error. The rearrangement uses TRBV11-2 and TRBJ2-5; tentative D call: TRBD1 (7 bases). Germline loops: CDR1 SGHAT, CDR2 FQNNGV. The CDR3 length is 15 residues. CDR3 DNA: TGTGCCAGCAGATTAGGCGGGACAGTCCAAGAGACCCAGTACTTC. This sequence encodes CASRLGGTVQETQYF.

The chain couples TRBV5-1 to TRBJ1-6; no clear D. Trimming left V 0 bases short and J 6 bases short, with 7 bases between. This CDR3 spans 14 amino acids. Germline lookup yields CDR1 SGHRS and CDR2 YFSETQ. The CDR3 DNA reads TGCGCCAGCAGCTTGGATAGCGGTAATTCACCCCTCCACTTT. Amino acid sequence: CASSLDSGNSPLHF. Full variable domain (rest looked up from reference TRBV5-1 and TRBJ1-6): KAGVTQTPRYLIKTRGQQVTLSCSPISGHRSVSWYQQTPGQGLQFLFEYFSETQRNKGNFPGRFSGRQFSNSRSEMNVSTLELGDSALYLCASSLDSGNSPLHFGNGTRLTVT.

The CDR3 loop is CASSDQRAYNEQFF. DNA of the CDR3: TGTGCCAGCAGTGACCAGCGGGCCTACAATGAGCAGTTCTTC. V and J are TRBV2 and TRBJ2-1, with D perhaps matching TRBD2 (6 bases). V dropped 3 bases and J dropped 2 bases, with 8 bases sitting between them. This CDR3 contains 14 residues. In germline, CDR1 is SNHLY, CDR2 FYNNEI.

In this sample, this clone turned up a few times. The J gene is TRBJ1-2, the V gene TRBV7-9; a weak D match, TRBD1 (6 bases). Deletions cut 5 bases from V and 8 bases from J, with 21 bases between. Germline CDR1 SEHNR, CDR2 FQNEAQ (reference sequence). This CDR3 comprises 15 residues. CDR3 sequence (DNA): TGTGCCAGCAGCCCGTCGGGCGGGGGGCAAAAAGGCTACACCTTC. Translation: CASSPSGGGQKGYTF.

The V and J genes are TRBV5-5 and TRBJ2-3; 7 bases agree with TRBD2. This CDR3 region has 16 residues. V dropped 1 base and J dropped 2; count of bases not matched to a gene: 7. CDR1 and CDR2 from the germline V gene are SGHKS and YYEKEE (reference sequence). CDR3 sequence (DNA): TGTGCCAGCAGCTTGACTAGCGCGACTTACACAGATACGCAGTATTTT. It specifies CASSLTSATYTDTQYF.

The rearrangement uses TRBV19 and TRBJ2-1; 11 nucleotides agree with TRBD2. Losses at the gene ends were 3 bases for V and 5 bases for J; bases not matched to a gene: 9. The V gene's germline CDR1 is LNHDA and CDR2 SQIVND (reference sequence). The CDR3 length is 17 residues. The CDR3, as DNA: TGTGCCAGTAGTATCCGCACTCGACTAGCGGGGCACAATGAGCAGTTCTTC. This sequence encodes CASSIRTRLAGHNEQFF.

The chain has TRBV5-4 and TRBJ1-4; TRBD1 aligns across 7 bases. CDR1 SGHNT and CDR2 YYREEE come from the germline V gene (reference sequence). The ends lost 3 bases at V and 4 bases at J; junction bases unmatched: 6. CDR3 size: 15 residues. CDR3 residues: CASSSSRDSNEKLFF. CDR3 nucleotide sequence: TGTGCCAGCAGCTCAAGCCGGGACAGTAATGAAAAACTGTTTTTT.

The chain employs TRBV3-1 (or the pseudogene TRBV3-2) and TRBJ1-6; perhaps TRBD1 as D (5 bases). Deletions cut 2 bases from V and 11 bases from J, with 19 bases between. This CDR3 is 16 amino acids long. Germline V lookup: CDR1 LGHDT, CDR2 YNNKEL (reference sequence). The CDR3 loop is CASSQSKVGRSPPLHF. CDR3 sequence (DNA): TGTGCCAGCAGCCAATCGAAGGTGGGGCGGTCCCCACCCCTCCACTTT.

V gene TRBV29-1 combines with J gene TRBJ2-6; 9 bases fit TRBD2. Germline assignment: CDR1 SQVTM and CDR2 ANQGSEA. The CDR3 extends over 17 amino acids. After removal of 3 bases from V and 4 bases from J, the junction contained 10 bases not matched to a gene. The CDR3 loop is CSVEGFIAGAGANVLTF. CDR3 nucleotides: TGCAGCGTTGAGGGTTTTATAGCGGGAGCCGGGGCCAACGTCCTGACTTTC.

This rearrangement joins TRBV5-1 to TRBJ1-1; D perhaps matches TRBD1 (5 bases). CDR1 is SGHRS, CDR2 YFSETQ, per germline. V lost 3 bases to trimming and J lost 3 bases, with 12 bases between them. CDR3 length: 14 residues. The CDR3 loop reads CASSWDGGDTEAFF. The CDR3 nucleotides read TGCGCCAGCAGCTGGGACGGGGGGGACACTGAAGCTTTCTTT. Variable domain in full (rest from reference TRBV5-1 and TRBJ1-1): KAGVTQTPRYLIKTRGQQVTLSCSPISGHRSVSWYQQTPGQGLQFLFEYFSETQRNKGNFPGRFSGRQFSNSRSEMNVSTLELGDSALYLCASSWDGGDTEAFFGQGTRLTVV.

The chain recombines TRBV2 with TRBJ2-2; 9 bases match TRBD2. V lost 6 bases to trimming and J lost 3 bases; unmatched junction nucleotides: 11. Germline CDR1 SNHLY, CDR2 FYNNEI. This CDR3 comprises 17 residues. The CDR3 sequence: CASRWIAGAPYTGELFF. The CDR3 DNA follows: TGTGCCAGCAGGTGGATAGCGGGAGCTCCCTACACCGGGGAGCTGTTTTTT.

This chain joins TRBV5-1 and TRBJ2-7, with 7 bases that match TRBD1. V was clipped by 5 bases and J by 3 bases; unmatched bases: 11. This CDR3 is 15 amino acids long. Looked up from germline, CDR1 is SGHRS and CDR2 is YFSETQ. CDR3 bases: TGCGCCAGCAGACTCGGGACAGTGGCAGTCTACGAGCAGTACTTC. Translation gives CASRLGTVAVYEQYF.